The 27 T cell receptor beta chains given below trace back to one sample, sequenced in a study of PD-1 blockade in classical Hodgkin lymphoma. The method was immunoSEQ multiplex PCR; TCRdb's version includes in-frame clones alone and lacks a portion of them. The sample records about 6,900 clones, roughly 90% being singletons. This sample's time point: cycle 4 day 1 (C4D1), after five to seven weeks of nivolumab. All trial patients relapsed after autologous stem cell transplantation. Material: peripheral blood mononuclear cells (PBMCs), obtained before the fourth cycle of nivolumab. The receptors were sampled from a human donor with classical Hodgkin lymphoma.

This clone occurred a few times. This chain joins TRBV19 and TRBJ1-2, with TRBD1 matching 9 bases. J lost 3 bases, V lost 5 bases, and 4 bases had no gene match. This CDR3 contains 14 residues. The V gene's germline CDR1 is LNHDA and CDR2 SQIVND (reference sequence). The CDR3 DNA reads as TGTGCCAGTAGTCGGGGACAGGGATACTATGGCTACACCTTC. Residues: CASSRGQGYYGYTF.

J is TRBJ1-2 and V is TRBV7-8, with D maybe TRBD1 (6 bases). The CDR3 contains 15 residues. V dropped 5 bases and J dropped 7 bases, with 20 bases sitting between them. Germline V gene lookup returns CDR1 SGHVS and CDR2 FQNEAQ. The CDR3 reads CASSRLKGGRGGYTF. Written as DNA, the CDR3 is TGTGCCAGCAGCCGCCTAAAGGGGGGGAGGGGTGGCTACACCTTC.

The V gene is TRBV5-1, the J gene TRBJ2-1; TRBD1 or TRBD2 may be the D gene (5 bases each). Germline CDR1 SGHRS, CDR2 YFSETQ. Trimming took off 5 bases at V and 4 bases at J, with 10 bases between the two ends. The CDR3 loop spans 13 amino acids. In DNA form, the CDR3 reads TGCGCCAGCAGGGGGGACCCATACAATGAGCAGTTCTTC. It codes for CASRGDPYNEQFF.

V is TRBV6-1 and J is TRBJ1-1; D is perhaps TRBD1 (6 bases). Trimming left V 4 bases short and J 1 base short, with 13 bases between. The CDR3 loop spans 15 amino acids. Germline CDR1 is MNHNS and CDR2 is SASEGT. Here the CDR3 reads CASSGLDRPNTEAFF. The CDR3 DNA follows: TGTGCCAGCAGTGGATTGGACAGACCGAACACTGAAGCTTTCTTT.

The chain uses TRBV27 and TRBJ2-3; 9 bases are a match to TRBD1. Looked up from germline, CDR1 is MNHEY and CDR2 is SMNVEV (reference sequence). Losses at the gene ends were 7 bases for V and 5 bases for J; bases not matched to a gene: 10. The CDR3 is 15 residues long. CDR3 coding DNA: TGTGCCAGCAAGAGGGGGGACAGGGCAGGAGATACGCAGTATTTT. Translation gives CASKRGDRAGDTQYF.

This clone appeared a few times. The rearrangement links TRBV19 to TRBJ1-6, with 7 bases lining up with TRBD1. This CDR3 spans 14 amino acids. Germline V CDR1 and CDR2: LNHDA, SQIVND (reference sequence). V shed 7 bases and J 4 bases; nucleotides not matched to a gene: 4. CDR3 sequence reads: CASTPGQYNSPLHF. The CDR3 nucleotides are TGTGCCAGTACCCCGGGACAGTATAATTCACCCCTCCACTTT.

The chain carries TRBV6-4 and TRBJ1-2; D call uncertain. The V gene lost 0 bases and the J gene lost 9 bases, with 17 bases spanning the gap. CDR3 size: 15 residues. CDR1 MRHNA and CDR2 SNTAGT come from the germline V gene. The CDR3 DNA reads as TGTGCCAGCAGTGACTCACCCTTCCCCGGTAGAAGCTACACCTTC. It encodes CASSDSPFPGRSYTF.

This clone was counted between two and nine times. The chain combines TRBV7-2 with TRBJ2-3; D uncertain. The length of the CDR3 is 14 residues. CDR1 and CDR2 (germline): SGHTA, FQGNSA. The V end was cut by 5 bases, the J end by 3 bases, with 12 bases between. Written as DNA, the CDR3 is TGTGCCAGCAGCGAACGGTGGGCGACAGATACGCAGTATTTT. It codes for CASSERWATDTQYF.

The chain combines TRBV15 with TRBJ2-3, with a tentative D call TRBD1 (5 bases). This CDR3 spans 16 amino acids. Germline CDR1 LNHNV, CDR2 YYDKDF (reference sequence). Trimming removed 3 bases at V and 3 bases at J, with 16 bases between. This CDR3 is CATSSEQGRGTDTQYF. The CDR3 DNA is TGTGCCACCAGCAGCGAGCAGGGAAGGGGAACAGATACGCAGTATTTT.

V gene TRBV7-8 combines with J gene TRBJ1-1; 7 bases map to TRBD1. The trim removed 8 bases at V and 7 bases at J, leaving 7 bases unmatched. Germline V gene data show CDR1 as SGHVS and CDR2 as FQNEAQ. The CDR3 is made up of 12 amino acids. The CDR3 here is CASGPGGSEAFF. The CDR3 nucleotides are TGTGCCAGCGGCCCAGGGGGTAGTGAAGCTTTCTTT.

The CDR3, as DNA: TGCGCCAGCAGCTTGACAGTCAATCAGCCCCAGCATTTT. It yields the protein CASSLTVNQPQHF. This chain connects TRBV5-1 to TRBJ1-5, with D uncertain. V lost 1 base and J 3 bases, leaving 5 bases between the germline ends. The CDR3 contains 13 residues. Germline-derived CDR1 and CDR2 are SGHRS and YFSETQ.

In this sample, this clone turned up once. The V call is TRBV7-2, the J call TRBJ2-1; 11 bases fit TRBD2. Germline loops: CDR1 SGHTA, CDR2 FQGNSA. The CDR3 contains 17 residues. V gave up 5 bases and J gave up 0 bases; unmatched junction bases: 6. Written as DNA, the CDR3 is TGTGCCAGCAGCCCAAATAGCGGGGGGGTCTCCTACAATGAGCAGTTCTTC. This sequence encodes CASSPNSGGVSYNEQFF.

CDR3 nucleotides: TGCGCCACCTCGGACAGGGGAAGGTGGTGGGGCTACAATGAGCAGTTCTTC. Its translation: CATSDRGRWWGYNEQFF. The rearrangement links TRBV5-1 to TRBJ2-1; 9 bases are shared with TRBD1. Germline V gene data show CDR1 as SGHRS and CDR2 as YFSETQ. This CDR3 contains 17 residues. Trimming took 9 bases from V and 3 from J; bases not matched to a gene: 16.

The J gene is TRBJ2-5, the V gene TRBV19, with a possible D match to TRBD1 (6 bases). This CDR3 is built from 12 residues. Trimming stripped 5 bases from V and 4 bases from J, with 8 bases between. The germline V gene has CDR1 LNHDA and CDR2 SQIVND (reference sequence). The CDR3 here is CASSGGRETQYF. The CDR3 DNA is TGTGCCAGTAGTGGGGGCCGAGAGACCCAGTACTTC.

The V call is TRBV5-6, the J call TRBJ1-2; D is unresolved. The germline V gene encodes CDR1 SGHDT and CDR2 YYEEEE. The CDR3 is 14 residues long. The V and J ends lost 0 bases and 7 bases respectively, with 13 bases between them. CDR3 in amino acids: CASSLGRWEGGYTF. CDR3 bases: TGTGCCAGCAGCTTGGGTCGCTGGGAGGGTGGCTACACCTTC. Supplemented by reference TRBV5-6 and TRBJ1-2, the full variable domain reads DAGVTQSPTHLIKTRGQQVTLRCSPKSGHDTVSWYQQALGQGPQFIFQYYEEEERQRGNFPDRFSGHQFPNYSSELNVNALLLGDSALYLCASSLGRWEGGYTFGSGTRLTVV.

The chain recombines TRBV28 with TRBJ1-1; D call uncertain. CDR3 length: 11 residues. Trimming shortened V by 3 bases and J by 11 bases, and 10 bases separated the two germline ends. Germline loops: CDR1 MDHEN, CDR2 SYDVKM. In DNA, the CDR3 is TGTGCCAGCAGTTTCCGGGGTACGGCTTTCTTT. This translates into CASSFRGTAFF.

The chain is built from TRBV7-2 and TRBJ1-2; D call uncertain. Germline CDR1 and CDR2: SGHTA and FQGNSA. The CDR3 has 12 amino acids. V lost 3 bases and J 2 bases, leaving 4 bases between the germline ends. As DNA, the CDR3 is TGTGCCAGCAGCTTGGGGAACTATGGCTACACCTTC. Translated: CASSLGNYGYTF.

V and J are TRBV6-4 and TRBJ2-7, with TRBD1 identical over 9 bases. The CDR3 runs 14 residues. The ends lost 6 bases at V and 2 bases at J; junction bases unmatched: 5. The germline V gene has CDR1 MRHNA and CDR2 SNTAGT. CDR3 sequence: CASSRQGVTYEQYV. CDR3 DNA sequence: TGTGCCAGCAGCAGACAGGGGGTAACCTACGAGCAGTACGTC.

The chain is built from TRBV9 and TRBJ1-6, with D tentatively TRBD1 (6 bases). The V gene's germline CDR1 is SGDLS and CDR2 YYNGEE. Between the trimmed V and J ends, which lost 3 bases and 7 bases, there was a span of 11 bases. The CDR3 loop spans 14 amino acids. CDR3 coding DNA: TGTGCCAGCAGCGACAGGGCCAACAATTCACCCCTCCACTTT. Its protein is CASSDRANNSPLHF.

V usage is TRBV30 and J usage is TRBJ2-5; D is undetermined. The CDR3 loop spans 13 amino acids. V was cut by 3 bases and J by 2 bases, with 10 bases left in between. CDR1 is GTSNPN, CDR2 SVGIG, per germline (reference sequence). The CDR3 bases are TGTGCCTGGAGGGGTTTTGGGCAAGAGACCCAGTACTTC. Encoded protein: CAWRGFGQETQYF.

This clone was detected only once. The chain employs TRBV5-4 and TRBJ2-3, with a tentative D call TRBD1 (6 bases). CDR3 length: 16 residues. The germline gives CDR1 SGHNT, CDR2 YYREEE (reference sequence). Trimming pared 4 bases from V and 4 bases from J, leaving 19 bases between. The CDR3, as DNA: TGTGCCAGCAGCATCGACATCCCAGGGGCCGCAGATACGCAGTATTTT. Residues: CASSIDIPGAADTQYF.

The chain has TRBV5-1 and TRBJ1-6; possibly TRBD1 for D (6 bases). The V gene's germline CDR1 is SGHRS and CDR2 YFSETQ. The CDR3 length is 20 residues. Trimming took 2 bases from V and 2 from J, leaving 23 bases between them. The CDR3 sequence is CASSLGFYSAGGAYNSPLHF. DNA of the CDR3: TGCGCCAGCAGCTTAGGTTTTTATAGTGCCGGGGGCGCCTATAATTCACCCCTCCACTTT.

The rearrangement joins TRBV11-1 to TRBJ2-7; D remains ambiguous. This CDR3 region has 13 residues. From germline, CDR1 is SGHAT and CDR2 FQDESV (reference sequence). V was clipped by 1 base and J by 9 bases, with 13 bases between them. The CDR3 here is CASSLGGLWGQYV. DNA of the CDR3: TGTGCCAGCAGCTTAGGCGGCCTCTGGGGGCAGTACGTC.

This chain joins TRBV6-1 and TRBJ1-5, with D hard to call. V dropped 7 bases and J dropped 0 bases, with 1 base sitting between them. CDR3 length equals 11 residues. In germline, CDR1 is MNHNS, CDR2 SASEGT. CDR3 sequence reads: CASNSNQPQHF. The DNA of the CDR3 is TGTGCCAGCAATAGCAATCAGCCCCAGCATTTT.

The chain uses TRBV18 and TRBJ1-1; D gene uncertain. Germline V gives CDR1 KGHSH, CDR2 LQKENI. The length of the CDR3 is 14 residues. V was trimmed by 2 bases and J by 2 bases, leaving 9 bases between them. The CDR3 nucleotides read TGTGCCAGCTCACCAGTAGACGGCAACACTGAAGCTTTCTTT. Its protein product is CASSPVDGNTEAFF.

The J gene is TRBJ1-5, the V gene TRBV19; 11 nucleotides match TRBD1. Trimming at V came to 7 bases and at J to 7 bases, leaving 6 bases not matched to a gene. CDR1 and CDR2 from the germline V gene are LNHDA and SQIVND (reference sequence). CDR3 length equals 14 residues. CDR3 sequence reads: CASTGQGARQPQHF. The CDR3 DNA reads TGTGCCAGTACAGGACAGGGGGCTAGGCAGCCCCAGCATTTT. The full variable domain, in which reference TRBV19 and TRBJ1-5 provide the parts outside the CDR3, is DGGITQSPKYLFRKEGQNVTLSCEQNLNHDAMYWYRQDPGQGLRLIYYSQIVNDFQKGDIAEGYSVSREKKESFPLTVTSAQKNPTAFYLCASTGQGARQPQHFGDGTRLSIL.

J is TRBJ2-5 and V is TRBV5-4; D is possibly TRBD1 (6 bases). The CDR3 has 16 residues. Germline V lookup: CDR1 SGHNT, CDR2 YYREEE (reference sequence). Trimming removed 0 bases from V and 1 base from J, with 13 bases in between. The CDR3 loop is CASSLGVTGLQETQYF. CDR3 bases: TGTGCCAGCAGCTTGGGGGTGACAGGCCTCCAAGAGACCCAGTACTTC. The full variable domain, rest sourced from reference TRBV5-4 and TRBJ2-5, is ETGVTQSPTHLIKTRGQQVTLRCSSQSGHNTVSWYQQALGQGPQFIFQYYREEENGRGNFPPRFSGLQFPNYSSELNVNALELDDSALYLCASSLGVTGLQETQYFGPGTRLLVL.